This T cell receptor (beta chain) originates from a study of cytomegalovirus exposure and HLA in healthy donors. Study in general: For the approximately 360 genotyped donors, about 81% fell within the Caucasian-associated ancestry cluster.

This clone was counted between two and nine times. Its specificity is unknown. The PCR ran on 60 Vbeta and 13 Jbeta primers. Generated by immunoSEQ multiplex PCR, the TCRdb table keeps only in-frame clones and is missing some. The sample has 150,000 to 200,000 clones; approximately 70% are singletons. Germline V gives CDR1 SQVTM, CDR2 ANQGSEA. The CDR3 extends over 14 amino acids. V dropped 4 bases and J dropped 2 bases, with 15 bases sitting between them. Study results and caveats: Some TCR beta chains (approximately 180 of them) were listed as cytomegalovirus-associated. According to a later analysis, donors in an Asian-associated ancestry cluster reportedly had fewer N-insertions than the roughly 720-donor mean.

The receptor was isolated from a woman aged 30 to 39 in good health and CMV-seronegative. Sequencing was performed on PBMCs. V gene TRBV29-1 combines with J gene TRBJ2-7, with D possibly TRBD2 on 5 matching bases. Written as DNA, the CDR3 is TGCAGCGTTGCCGGGATAAGCGCGGCCTACGAGCAGTACTTC. Protein: CSVAGISAAYEQYF.